This entry lists 20 T cell receptor beta chains sequenced from one sample in a study of cytomegalovirus exposure and HLA in healthy donors. In the PCR, 60 Vbeta and 13 Jbeta primers were used. Libraries were prepared by immunoSEQ multiplex PCR; TCRdb keeps only in-frame clonotypes and omits some of them. Among roughly 200,000 clones listed, just under 85% were seen once. Sequenced: PBMCs. All receptors derive from a woman in her thirties or forties in good health and CMV-seronegative.

V and J are TRBV9 and TRBJ2-7; 10 positions agree with TRBD2. V was clipped by 3 bases and J by 4 bases; unmatched bases: 7. This CDR3 has 15 amino acids. Germline V gene sequence: CDR1 SGDLS, CDR2 YYNGEE. The CDR3 sequence is CASSERGGGFYEQYF. CDR3 bases: TGTGCCAGCAGCGAGCGGGGGGGCGGGTTTTACGAGCAGTACTTC.

The chain is built from TRBV30 and TRBJ2-7; 7 bases are shared with TRBD1. V was clipped by 1 base and J by 0 bases; unmatched bases: 12. The CDR3 totals 17 residues. CDR1 and CDR2 (germline): GTSNPN, SVGIG (reference sequence). CDR3 amino acids: CAWSAYDRAPLSYEQYF. The CDR3 DNA follows: TGTGCCTGGAGTGCCTACGACAGGGCCCCCCTCTCCTACGAGCAGTACTTC. The whole variable domain, filled in from reference TRBV30 and TRBJ2-7, reads SQTIHQWPATLVQPVGSPLSLECTVEGTSNPNLYWYRQAAGRGLQLLFYSVGIGQISSEVPQNLSASRPQDRQFILSSKKLLLSDSGFYLCAWSAYDRAPLSYEQYFGPGTRLTVT.

CDR3 nucleotide sequence: TGCGCCAGCAGACCGGGACAGGGAACTAATGAAAAACTGTTTTTT. Translated, it gives CASRPGQGTNEKLFF. This sequence joins TRBV5-1 and TRBJ1-4; 9 bases align to TRBD1. CDR3 length equals 15 residues. Germline V gives CDR1 SGHRS, CDR2 YFSETQ. The trim removed 5 bases at V and 1 base at J, leaving 3 bases unmatched.

This clone occurred a few times. This chain links TRBV7-9 with TRBJ1-1, with unresolved D. CDR1 is SEHNR and CDR2 is FQNEAQ in the germline V gene (reference sequence). Trimming removed 8 bases at V and 3 bases at J, with 16 bases between. The length of the CDR3 is 14 residues. CDR3 loop: CASGHPLEDTEAFF. The CDR3 nucleotides are TGTGCCAGCGGCCACCCTTTGGAGGACACTGAAGCTTTCTTT.

V is TRBV2 and J is TRBJ1-1; a possible D gene is TRBD1 (5 bases). Between the trimmed V and J ends, which lost 3 bases and 4 bases, there was a span of 9 bases. Germline loops: CDR1 SNHLY, CDR2 FYNNEI. CDR3 length: 13 amino acids. Here the CDR3 DNA reads TGTGCCAGCAGTGAGAACGGGGGCACTGAAGCTTTCTTT. The encoded protein is CASSENGGTEAFF. Based on the CDR3 plus reference TRBV2 and TRBJ1-1, the full variable domain is EPEVTQTPSHQVTQMGQEVILRCVPISNHLYFYWYRQILGQKVEFLVSFYNNEISEKSEIFDDQFSVERPDGSNFTLKIRSTKLEDSAMYFCASSENGGTEAFFGQGTRLTVV.

This clone was seen a single time. CDR3 nucleotides: TGTGCCAGCAGCCGGACTAGCGGGAGTCAAGAGACCCAGTACTTC. Its protein product is CASSRTSGSQETQYF. This rearrangement joins TRBV7-8 to TRBJ2-5; TRBD2 agrees at 13 bases. Germline loops: CDR1 SGHVS, CDR2 FQNEAQ. The CDR3 is made up of 15 amino acids. The ends lost 5 bases at V and 2 bases at J; junction bases unmatched: 2.

The chain joins TRBV2 to TRBJ2-7, with 8 positions matching TRBD2. The germline gives CDR1 SNHLY, CDR2 FYNNEI. The ends lost 7 bases at V and 2 bases at J; junction bases unmatched: 10. The CDR3 consists of 15 residues. The CDR3 DNA reads TGTGCCAGCACCGGGAGGGCGGGGGCACCCTACGAGCAGTACTTC. Encoded protein: CASTGRAGAPYEQYF. The complete variable domain, with remaining parts taken from reference TRBV2 and TRBJ2-7, reads EPEVTQTPSHQVTQMGQEVILRCVPISNHLYFYWYRQILGQKVEFLVSFYNNEISEKSEIFDDQFSVERPDGSNFTLKIRSTKLEDSAMYFCASTGRAGAPYEQYFGPGTRLTVT.

The chain links TRBV7-9 to TRBJ2-1; no definite D call. V gave up 5 bases and J gave up 3 bases, with 8 bases separating them. Germline lookup yields CDR1 SEHNR and CDR2 FQNEAQ (reference sequence). The CDR3 is made up of 13 amino acids. CDR3 sequence (DNA): TGTGCCAGCAGCCCCATCAACTACAATGAGCAGTTCTTC. Its translation is CASSPINYNEQFF.

The V call is TRBV28, the J call TRBJ2-2; D unclear. With 1 base removed from V and 0 bases from J, the gap between germline ends came to 3 bases. Germline CDR1 and CDR2: MDHEN and SYDVKM. This CDR3 contains 14 residues. The DNA of the CDR3 is TGTGCCAGCAGTTTATATACGAACACCGGGGAGCTGTTTTTT. The encoded protein is CASSLYTNTGELFF.

J is TRBJ1-1 and V is TRBV27, with TRBD1 matching over 8 bases. Germline-derived CDR1 and CDR2 are MNHEY and SMNVEV (reference sequence). With 6 bases clipped from V and 1 base from J, the junction kept 10 bases outside the gene matches. The CDR3 has 16 amino acids. Here the CDR3 reads CASSHLPTGENTEAFF. For the CDR3, the DNA is TGTGCCAGCAGCCATCTCCCGACAGGGGAGAACACTGAAGCTTTCTTT.

This chain links TRBV6-5 with TRBJ1-1, with a possible D match to TRBD1 (5 bases). The CDR3 covers 12 residues. V lost 7 bases and J 8 bases, leaving 14 bases between the germline ends. CDR1 and CDR2 from the germline V gene are MNHEY and SVGAGI. CDR3 coding DNA: TGTGCCAGCACGGGAGGTGGGGCAGAAGCTTTCTTT. Its protein product is CASTGGGAEAFF.

The chain has TRBV30 and TRBJ1-5; 8 bases are shared with TRBD1. V dropped 6 bases and J dropped 6; count of bases not matched to a gene: 4. This CDR3 spans 12 amino acids. Per germline, CDR1 GTSNPN and CDR2 SVGIG (reference sequence). The CDR3, as DNA: TGTGCCTGCAGGGGGCCGGGTCAGCCCCAGCATTTT. Its translation is CACRGPGQPQHF.

The chain recombines TRBV11-3 with TRBJ2-7; 7 nucleotides match TRBD1. CDR1 is SGHNT, CDR2 YENEEA, per germline. The CDR3 sequence is 14 residues long. V shed 4 bases, J shed 1 base, and the junction held 4 bases outside the gene matches. The CDR3 coding sequence is TGTGCCAGCAGCTATCAACAGGGGTCCTACGAGCAGTACTTC. It is translated as CASSYQQGSYEQYF.

The chain joins TRBV7-9 to TRBJ2-1; TRBD2 matches at 10 bases. CDR3 length equals 16 residues. Trimming removed 4 bases from V and 8 bases from J; junction bases left unmatched: 11. CDR1 and CDR2 (germline): SEHNR, FQNEAQ (reference sequence). The CDR3 sequence: CASSSTVAGGGDEQFF. As DNA, the CDR3 is TGTGCCAGCAGCTCCACAGTAGCGGGGGGAGGTGATGAGCAGTTCTTC.

The table lists this clone with a few counts. The chain joins TRBV4-3 to TRBJ1-3; 7 bases are shared with TRBD1. V shed 4 bases and J 4 bases; nucleotides not matched to a gene: 4. The germline gives CDR1 LGHNA, CDR2 YSLEER. The CDR3 runs to 14 residues. CDR3 region: CASSPGTEGNTIYF. DNA for the CDR3: TGCGCCAGCAGCCCCGGGACAGAGGGAAACACCATATATTTT.

This rearrangement joins TRBV5-1 to TRBJ2-7, with D perhaps matching TRBD1 (5 bases). This CDR3 is built from 17 residues. Trimming pared 3 bases from V and 5 bases from J, leaving 24 bases between. Per germline, CDR1 SGHRS and CDR2 YFSETQ. Here the CDR3 reads CASSSVPQGRGKDEQYF. In nucleotides, the CDR3 is TGCGCCAGCAGCTCAGTCCCTCAGGGTAGGGGTAAGGACGAGCAGTACTTC.

The CDR3 nucleotides are TGTGCCAGCAGCGCCCGACACGAGACCTACGAGCAGTACTTC. Protein product: CASSARHETYEQYF. This chain links TRBV13 with TRBJ2-7; D not certain. Germline assignment: CDR1 PRHDT and CDR2 FYEKMQ (reference sequence). The CDR3 runs 14 residues. Trimming shortened V by 5 bases and J by 2 bases, and 13 bases separated the two germline ends.

V is TRBV6-5 and J is TRBJ1-1; possible D gene TRBD1, 6 bases. Germline V lookup: CDR1 MNHEY, CDR2 SVGAGI. The CDR3 covers 14 residues. Deletions cut 7 bases from V and 2 bases from J, with 14 bases between. CDR3 DNA: TGTGCCAGCACCGAACGACAGGCAAACACTGAAGCTTTCTTT. It is translated as CASTERQANTEAFF.

Worth noting for this clone: An end of the junction does not agree with germline; a read error may underlie this. V gene TRBV2 combines with J gene TRBJ2-3, with TRBD1 as a possible D gene (7 bases). CDR1 and CDR2 from the germline V gene are SNHLY and FYNNEI. The CDR3 covers 14 residues. The CDR3 sequence is CASSEQGGTGTQYF. The CDR3 DNA reads TGTGCCAGCAGTGAACAGGGGGGCACAGGTACGCAGTATTTT.

The chain is built from TRBV4-2 and TRBJ2-5, with D perhaps matching TRBD1 (6 bases). CDR1 LGHNA and CDR2 YNFKEQ come from the germline V gene. V gave up 0 bases and J gave up 11 bases, with 25 bases separating them. There are 17 residues in the CDR3. The CDR3, as DNA: TGTGCCAGCAGCCAAGAACAGGGCCTCGGGGCCTTTAGGGAGCAGTACTTC. Translated, it gives CASSQEQGLGAFREQYF.